Listed below are T cell receptor beta chains from one sample, sequenced in a study of neurological immune-mediated disorders. TCRdb itself ran the 5' RACE reads through MiXCR, one entry per CDR3 protein. The table records approximately 100,000 distinct CDR3 sequences, 9.5% to 14% of them present only once. Sequencing was performed on PBMCs. These receptors came from a female donor with HTLV-1-associated myelopathy (HAM/TSP). Each CDR3 is given with its conserved first and last residue. The D gene is left open where the match is weak. Clone size appears in some rows only: once, few, many, or a class for an expanded clone.

TRBV27	many	TRBJ1-1	NA	TGTGCCAGCAGTTTATTCCGGAACACTGAAGCTTTCTTT	CASSLFRNTEAFF
TRBV12-3/TRBV12-4	many	TRBJ2-7	NA	TGTGCCAGCAGCTGGGGGGTCGAGCAGTACTTC	CASSWGVEQYF
TRBV3-1	NA	TRBJ2-6	NA	TGTGCCAGCAGCCGTCTTGAGGGGGCTGGGGCCAACGTCCTGACTTTC	CASSRLEGAGANVLTF
TRBV20-1	many	TRBJ1-1	NA	TGCAGTGCTAGAGATCGCAGGGCCAACACTGAAGCTTTCTTT	CSARDRRANTEAFF
TRBV5-5	many	TRBJ2-1	TRBD1	TGTGCCAGCAGCACGACAGGGACCGCTTACAATGAGCAGTTCTTC	CASSTTGTAYNEQFF
TRBV6-2/TRBV6-3	NA	TRBJ2-1	TRBD2	TGTGCCAGCAGTTACTCTACTAGCGGGTTCAGTGAGCAGTTCTTC	CASSYSTSGFSEQFF
TRBV20-1	many	TRBJ2-1	TRBD2	TGCAGTGCTGACGGAGAAGGACTAGTCAACAATGAGCAGTTCTTC	CSADGEGLVNNEQFF
TRBV5-1	few	TRBJ2-7	TRBD1	TGCGCCAGCAGTTCCCGGGGGACAGGGGTCAACGAGCAGTACTTC	CASSSRGTGVNEQYF
TRBV20-1	many	TRBJ2-3	NA	TGCAGTGCTAGAGCTAGCACAGATACGCAGTATTTT	CSARASTDTQYF
TRBV5-1	many	TRBJ2-7	NA	TGCGCCAGCAGCCGGGTAGCGGGACAGGGCGCCGAGCAGTACTTC	CASSRVAGQGAEQYF
TRBV9	many	TRBJ2-3	NA	TGTGCCAGCAGCGTAGTACCGGGCGCCACAGATACGCAGTATTTT	CASSVVPGATDTQYF
TRBV5-6	many	TRBJ2-3	TRBD2	TGTGCCAGCAGCCCCGGAGCCGGGAGGGATACGCAGTATTTT	CASSPGAGRDTQYF
TRBV5-1	NA	TRBJ2-1	TRBD2	TGCGCCAGCAGCGGACGGACTAGCGGGTCTGACAATGAGCAGTTCTTC	CASSGRTSGSDNEQFF
TRBV20-1	many	TRBJ2-1	NA	TGCAGTGCTAGTACCTGGAGCTCCTACAATGAGCAGTTCTTC	CSASTWSSYNEQFF
TRBV5-1	many	TRBJ2-3	NA	TGCGCCAGCAGCTGGTCCGGGACTCTTGAGGATACGCAGTATTTT	CASSWSGTLEDTQYF
TRBV12-3/TRBV12-4	many	TRBJ2-5	NA	TGTGCCAGCAGTTTAGTGCTGTTGGCCCAGTACTTC	CASSLVLLAQYF
TRBV12-3/TRBV12-4	many	TRBJ2-1	NA	TGTGCCAGCAGTTTGATGCAATGGATCCCTCTTAAACTTTACAATGAGCAGTTCTTC	CASSLMQWIPLKLYNEQFF
TRBV12-3/TRBV12-4	many	TRBJ2-3	NA	TGTGCCAGCAGTACCCGCCCAACTATCACAGATACGCAGTATTTT	CASSTRPTITDTQYF
TRBV7-9	NA	TRBJ2-7	NA	TGTGCCAGCAGCTTAGCCCCCGGGACTCAATACGAGCAGTACTTC	CASSLAPGTQYEQYF
TRBV7-7	many	TRBJ2-7	NA	TGTGCCAGCAGCTCGTACTACGAGCAGTACTTC	CASSSYYEQYF